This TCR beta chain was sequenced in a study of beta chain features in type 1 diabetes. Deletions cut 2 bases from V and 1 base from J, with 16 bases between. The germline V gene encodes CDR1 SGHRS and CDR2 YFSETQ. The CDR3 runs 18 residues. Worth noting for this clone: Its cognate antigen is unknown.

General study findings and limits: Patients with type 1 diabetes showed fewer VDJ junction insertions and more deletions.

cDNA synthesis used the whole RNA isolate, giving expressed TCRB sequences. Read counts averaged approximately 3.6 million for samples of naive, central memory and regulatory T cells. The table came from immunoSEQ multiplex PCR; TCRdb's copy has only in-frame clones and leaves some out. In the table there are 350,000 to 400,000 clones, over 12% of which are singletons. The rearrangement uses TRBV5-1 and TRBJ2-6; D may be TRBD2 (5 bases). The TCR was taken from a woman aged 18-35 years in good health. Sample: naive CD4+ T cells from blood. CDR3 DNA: TGCGCCAGCAGCTTTTGGTCCCCTAGCTTTTCTGGGGCCAACGTCCTGACTTTC. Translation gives CASSFWSPSFSGANVLTF. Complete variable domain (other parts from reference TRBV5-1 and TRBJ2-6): KAGVTQTPRYLIKTRGQQVTLSCSPISGHRSVSWYQQTPGQGLQFLFEYFSETQRNKGNFPGRFSGRQFSNSRSEMNVSTLELGDSALYLCASSFWSPSFSGANVLTFGAGSRLTVL.